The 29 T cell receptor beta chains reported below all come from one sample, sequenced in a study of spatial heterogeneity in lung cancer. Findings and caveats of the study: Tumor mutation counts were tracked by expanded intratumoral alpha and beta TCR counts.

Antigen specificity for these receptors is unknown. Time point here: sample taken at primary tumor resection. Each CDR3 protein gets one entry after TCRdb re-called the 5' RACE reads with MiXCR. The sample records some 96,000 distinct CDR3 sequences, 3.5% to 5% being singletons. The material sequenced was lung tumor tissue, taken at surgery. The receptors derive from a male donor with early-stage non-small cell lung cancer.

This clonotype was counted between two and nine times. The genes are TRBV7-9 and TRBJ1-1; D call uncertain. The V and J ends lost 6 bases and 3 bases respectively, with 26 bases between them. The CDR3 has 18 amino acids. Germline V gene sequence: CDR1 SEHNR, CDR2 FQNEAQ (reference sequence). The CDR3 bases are TGTGCCAGCAGTCAGCGGTATAGTAGGCGCGCTCACGACACTGAAGCTTTCTTT. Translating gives CASSQRYSRRAHDTEAFF.

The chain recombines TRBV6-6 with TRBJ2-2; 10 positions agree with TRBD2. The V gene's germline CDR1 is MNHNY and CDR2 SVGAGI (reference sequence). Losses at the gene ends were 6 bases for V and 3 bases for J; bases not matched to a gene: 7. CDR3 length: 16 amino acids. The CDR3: CASSRGLAEYTGELFF. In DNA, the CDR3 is TGTGCCAGCAGCCGTGGACTAGCGGAGTACACCGGGGAGCTGTTTTTT.

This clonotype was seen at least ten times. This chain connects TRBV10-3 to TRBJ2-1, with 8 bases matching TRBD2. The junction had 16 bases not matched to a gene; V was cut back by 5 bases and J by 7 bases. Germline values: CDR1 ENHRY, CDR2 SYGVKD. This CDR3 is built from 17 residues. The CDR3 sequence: CAISRLATQPGRNEQFF. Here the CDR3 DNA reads TGTGCCATCAGTCGACTAGCGACTCAACCAGGCCGTAATGAGCAGTTCTTC.

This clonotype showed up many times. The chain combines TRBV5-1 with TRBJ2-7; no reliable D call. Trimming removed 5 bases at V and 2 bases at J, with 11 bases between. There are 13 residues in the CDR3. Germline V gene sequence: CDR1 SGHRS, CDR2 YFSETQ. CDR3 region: CASRDGFTYEQYF. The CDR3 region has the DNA TGCGCCAGCAGGGATGGATTTACCTACGAGCAGTACTTC.

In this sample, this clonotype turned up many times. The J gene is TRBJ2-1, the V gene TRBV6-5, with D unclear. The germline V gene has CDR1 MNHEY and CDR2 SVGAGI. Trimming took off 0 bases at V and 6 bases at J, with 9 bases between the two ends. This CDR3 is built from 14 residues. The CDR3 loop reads CASSYSMGANEQFF. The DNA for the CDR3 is TGTGCCAGCAGTTACTCGATGGGCGCCAATGAGCAGTTCTTC.

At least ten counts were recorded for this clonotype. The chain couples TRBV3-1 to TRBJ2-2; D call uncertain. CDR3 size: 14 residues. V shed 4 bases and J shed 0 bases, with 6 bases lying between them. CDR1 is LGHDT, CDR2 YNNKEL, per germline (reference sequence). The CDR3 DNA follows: TGTGCCAGCAGCCCCGACCCGAACACCGGGGAGCTGTTTTTT. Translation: CASSPDPNTGELFF.

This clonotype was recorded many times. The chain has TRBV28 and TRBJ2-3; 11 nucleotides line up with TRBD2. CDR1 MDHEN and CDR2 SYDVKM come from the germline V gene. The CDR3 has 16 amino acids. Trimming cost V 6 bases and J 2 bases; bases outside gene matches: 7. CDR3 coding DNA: TGTGCCAGCAGACCATTACTAGCGGGGGACACAGATACGCAGTATTTT. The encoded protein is CASRPLLAGDTDTQYF.

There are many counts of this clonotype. DNA of the CDR3: TGTGCCAGCAGCCCGAACGGGTATAATCAGCCCCAGCATTTT. Translating it yields CASSPNGYNQPQHF. This sequence joins TRBV12-3 or TRBV12-4 and TRBJ1-5; the D is unclear. Between the trimmed V and J ends, which lost 6 bases and 4 bases, there was a span of 13 bases. The CDR3 is 14 amino acids.

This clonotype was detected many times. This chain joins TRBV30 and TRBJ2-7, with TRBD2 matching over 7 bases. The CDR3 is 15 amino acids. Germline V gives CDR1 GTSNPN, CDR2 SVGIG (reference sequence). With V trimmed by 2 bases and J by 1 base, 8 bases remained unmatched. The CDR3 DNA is TGTGCCTGGAGTCGCGGCGGGAGTGAATCCTACGAGCAGTACTTC. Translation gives CAWSRGGSESYEQYF.

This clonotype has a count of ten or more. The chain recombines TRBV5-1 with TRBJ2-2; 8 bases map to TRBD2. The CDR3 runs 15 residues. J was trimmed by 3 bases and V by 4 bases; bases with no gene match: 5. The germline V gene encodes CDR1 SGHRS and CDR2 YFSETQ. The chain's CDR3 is CASSPGLAHTGELFF. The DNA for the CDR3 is TGCGCCAGCAGCCCCGGACTAGCACACACCGGGGAGCTGTTTTTT.

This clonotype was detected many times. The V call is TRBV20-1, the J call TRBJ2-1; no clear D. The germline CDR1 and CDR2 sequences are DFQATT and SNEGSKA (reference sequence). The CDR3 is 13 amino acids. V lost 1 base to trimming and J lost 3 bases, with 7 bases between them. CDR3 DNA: TGCAGTGCTAGAGCTCTAAACTACAATGAGCAGTTCTTC. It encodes CSARALNYNEQFF.

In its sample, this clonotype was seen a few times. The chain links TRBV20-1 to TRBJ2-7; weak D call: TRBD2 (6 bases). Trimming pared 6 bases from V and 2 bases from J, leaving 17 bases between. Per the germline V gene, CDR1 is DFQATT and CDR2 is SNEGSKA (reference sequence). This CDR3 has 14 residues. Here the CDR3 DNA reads TGCAGTGCCCCATCACTACTAGCCCCCTACGAGCAGTACTTC. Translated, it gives CSAPSLLAPYEQYF.

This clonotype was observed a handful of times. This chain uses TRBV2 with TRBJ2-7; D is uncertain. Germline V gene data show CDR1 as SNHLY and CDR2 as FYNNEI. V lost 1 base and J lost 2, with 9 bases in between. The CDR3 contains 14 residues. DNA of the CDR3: TGTGCCAGCAGTGAAGGCTTCTCCGCCTACGAGCAGTACTTC. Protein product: CASSEGFSAYEQYF.

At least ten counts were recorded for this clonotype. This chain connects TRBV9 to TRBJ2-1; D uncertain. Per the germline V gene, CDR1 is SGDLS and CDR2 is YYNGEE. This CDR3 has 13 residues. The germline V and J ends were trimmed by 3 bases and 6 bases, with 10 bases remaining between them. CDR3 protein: CASSGLHFNEQFF. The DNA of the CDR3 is TGTGCCAGCAGCGGGCTGCACTTCAATGAGCAGTTCTTC.

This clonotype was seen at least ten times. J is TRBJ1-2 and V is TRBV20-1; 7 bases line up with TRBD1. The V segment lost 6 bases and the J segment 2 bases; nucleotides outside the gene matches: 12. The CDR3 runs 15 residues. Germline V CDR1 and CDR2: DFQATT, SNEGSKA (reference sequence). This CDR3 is CSALGYRGLNYGYTF. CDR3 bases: TGCAGTGCCCTAGGGTACAGGGGCCTCAACTATGGCTACACCTTC.

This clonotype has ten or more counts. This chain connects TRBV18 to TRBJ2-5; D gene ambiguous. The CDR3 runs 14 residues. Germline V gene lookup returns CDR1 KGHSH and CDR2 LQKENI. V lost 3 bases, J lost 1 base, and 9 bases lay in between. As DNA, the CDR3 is TGTGCCAGCTCACCCCAATGGATCCAAGAGACCCAGTACTTC. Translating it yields CASSPQWIQETQYF. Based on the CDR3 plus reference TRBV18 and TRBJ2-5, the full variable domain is NAGVMQNPRHLVRRRGQEARLRCSPMKGHSHVYWYRQLPEEGLKFMVYLQKENIIDESGMPKERFSAEFPKEGPSILRIQQVVRGDSAAYFCASSPQWIQETQYFGPGTRLLVL.

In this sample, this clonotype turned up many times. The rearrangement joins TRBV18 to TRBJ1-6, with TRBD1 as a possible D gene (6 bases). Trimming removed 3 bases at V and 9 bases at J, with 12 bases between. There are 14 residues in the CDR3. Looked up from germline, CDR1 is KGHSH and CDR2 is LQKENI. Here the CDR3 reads CASSPGARGSPLHF. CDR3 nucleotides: TGTGCCAGCTCACCGGGGGCAAGGGGTTCACCCCTCCACTTT.

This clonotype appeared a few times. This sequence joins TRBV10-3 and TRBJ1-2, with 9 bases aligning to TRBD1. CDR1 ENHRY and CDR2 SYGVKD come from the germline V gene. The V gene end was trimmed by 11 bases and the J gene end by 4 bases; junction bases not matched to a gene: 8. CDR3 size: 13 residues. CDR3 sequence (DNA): TGTGCCGTCCGGACAGGGGATTTCTATGGCTACACCTTC. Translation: CAVRTGDFYGYTF.

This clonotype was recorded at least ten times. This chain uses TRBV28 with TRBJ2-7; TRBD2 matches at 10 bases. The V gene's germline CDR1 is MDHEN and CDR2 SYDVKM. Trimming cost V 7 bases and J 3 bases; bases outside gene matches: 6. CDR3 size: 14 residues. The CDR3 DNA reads TGTGCCAGCAAAGGAGTAGCGGGAGGCTACGAGCAGTACTTC. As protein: CASKGVAGGYEQYF.

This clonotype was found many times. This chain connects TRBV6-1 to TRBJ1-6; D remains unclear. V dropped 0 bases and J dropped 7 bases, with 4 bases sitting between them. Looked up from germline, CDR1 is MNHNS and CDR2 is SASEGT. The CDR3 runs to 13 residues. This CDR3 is CASSEAENSPLHF. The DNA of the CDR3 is TGTGCCAGCAGTGAAGCAGAGAATTCACCCCTCCACTTT.

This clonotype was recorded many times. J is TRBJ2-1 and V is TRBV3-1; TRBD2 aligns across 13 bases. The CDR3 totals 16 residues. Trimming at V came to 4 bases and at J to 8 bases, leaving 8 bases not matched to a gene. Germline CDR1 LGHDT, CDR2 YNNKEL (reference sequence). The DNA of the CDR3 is TGTGCCAGCAGCCCTCGGACTAGCGGGAGACACGATGAGCAGTTCTTC. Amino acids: CASSPRTSGRHDEQFF.

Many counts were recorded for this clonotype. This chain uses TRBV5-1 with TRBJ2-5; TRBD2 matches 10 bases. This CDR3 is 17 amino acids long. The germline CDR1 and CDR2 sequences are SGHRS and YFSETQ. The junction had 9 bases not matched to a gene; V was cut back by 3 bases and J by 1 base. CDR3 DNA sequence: TGCGCCAGCAGCTCTCACGGACTAGCGGACTTCCAAGAGACCCAGTACTTC. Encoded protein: CASSSHGLADFQETQYF. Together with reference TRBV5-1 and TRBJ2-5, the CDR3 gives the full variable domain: KAGVTQTPRYLIKTRGQQVTLSCSPISGHRSVSWYQQTPGQGLQFLFEYFSETQRNKGNFPGRFSGRQFSNSRSEMNVSTLELGDSALYLCASSSHGLADFQETQYFGPGTRLLVL.

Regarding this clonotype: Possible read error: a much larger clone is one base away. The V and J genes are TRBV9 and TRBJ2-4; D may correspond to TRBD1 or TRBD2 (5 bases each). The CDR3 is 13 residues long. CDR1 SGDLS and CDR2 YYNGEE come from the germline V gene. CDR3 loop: CASGVQGDPIQYF. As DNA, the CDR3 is TGTGCCAGCGGCGTACAAGGGGACCCCATTCAGTACTTC.

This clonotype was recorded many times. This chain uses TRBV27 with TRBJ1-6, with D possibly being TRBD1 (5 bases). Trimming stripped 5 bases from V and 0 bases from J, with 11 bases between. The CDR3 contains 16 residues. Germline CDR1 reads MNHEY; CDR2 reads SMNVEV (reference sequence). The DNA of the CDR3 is TGTGCCAGCAGTCGGGACCGGAGCTCCTATAATTCACCCCTCCACTTT. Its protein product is CASSRDRSSYNSPLHF.

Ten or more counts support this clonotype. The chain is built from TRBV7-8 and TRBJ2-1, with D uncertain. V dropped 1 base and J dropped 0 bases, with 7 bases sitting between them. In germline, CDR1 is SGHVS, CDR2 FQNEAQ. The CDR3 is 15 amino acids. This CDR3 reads CASSLVAPSYNEQFF. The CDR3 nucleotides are TGTGCCAGCAGCTTAGTCGCCCCCTCCTACAATGAGCAGTTCTTC.

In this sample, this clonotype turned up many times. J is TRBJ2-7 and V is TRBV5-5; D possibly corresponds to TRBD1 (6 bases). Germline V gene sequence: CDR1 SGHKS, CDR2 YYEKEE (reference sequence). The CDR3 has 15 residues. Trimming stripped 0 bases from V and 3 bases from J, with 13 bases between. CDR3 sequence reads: CASSLAAGQIYEQYF. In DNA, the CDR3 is TGTGCCAGCAGCTTGGCGGCTGGACAGATCTACGAGCAGTACTTC.

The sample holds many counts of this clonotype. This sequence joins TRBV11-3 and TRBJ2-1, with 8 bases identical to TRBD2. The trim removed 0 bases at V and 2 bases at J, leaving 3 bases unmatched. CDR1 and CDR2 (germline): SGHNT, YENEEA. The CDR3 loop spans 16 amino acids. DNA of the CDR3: TGTGCCAGCAGCTTAGAAGCGGGAGTAGCCTACAATGAGCAGTTCTTC. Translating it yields CASSLEAGVAYNEQFF.

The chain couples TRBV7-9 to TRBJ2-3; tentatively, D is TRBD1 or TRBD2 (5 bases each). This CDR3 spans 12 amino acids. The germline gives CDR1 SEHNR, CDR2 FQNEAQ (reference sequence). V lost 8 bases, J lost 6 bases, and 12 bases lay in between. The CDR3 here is CASGTREDTQYF. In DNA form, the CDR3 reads TGTGCCAGCGGGACCCGCGAGGATACGCAGTATTTT. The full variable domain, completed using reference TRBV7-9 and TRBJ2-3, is DTGVSQNPRHKITKRGQNVTFRCDPISEHNRLYWYRQTLGQGPEFLTYFQNEAQLEKSRLLSDRFSAERPKGSFSTLEIQRTEQGDSAMYLCASGTREDTQYFGPGTRLTVL.

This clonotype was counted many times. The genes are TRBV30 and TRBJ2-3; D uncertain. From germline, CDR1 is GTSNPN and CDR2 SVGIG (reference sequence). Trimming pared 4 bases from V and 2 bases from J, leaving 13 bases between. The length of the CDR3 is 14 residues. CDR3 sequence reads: CAWNYPDLTDTQYF. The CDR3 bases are TGTGCCTGGAACTACCCAGACCTCACAGATACGCAGTATTTT. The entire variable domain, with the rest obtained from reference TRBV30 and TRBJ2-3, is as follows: SQTIHQWPATLVQPVGSPLSLECTVEGTSNPNLYWYRQAAGRGLQLLFYSVGIGQISSEVPQNLSASRPQDRQFILSSKKLLLSDSGFYLCAWNYPDLTDTQYFGPGTRLTVL.